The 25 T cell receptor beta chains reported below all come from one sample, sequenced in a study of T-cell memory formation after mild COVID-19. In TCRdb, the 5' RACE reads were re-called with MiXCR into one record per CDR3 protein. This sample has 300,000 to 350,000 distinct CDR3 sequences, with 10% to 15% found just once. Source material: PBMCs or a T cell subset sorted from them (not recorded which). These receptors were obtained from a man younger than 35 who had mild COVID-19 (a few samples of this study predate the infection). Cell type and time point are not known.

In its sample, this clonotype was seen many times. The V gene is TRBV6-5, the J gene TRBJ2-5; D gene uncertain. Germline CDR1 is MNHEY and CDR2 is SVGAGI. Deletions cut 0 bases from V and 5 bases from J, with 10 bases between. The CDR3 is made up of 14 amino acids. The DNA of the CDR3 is TGTGCCAGCAGTTACTCGATGCTAGGCGAGACCCAGTACTTC. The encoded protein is CASSYSMLGETQYF.

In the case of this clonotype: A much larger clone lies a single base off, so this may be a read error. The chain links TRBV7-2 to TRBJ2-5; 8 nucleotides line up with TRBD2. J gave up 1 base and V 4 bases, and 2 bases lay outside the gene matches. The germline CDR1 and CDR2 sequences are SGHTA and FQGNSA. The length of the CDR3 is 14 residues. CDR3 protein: CASSSAGAQETQYF. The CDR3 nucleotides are TGTGCCAGCAGCTCAGCGGGGGCCCAAGAGACCCAGTACTTC.

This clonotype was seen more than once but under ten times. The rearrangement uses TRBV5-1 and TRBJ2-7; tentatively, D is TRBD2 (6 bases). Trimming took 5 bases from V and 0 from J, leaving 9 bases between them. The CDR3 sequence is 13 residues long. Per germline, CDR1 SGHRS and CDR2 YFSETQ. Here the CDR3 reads CASSAGISYEQYF. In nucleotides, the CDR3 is TGCGCCAGCAGTGCGGGGATCTCCTACGAGCAGTACTTC. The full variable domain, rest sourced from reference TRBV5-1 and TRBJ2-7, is KAGVTQTPRYLIKTRGQQVTLSCSPISGHRSVSWYQQTPGQGLQFLFEYFSETQRNKGNFPGRFSGRQFSNSRSEMNVSTLELGDSALYLCASSAGISYEQYFGPGTRLTVT.

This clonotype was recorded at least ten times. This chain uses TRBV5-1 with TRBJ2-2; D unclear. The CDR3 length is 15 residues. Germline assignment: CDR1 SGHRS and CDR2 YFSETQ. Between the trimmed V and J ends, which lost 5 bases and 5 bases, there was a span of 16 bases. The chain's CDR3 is CASSPILGGTGELFF. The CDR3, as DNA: TGCGCCAGCAGTCCCATTCTCGGCGGTACCGGGGAGCTGTTTTTT.

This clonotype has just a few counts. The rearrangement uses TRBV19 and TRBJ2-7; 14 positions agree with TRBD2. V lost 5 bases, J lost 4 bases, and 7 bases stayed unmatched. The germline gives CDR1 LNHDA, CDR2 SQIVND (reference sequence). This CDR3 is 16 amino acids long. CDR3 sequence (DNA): TGTGCCAGTAGTCCCGGACTAGCGGGGGGTTTGTACGAGCAGTACTTC. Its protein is CASSPGLAGGLYEQYF.

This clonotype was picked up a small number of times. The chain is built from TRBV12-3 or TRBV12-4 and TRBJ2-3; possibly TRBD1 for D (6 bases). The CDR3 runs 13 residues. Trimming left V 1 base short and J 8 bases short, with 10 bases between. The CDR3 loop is CASSLGAQGTQYF. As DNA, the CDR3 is TGTGCCAGCAGTTTAGGAGCACAGGGTACGCAGTATTTT.

The CDR3 nucleotides read TGTGCCAGCAGTTCGCCAGGTCCCACCGGGGAGCTGTTTTTT. It codes for CASSSPGPTGELFF. The gene calls are TRBV28 and TRBJ2-2; D not certain. V dropped 4 bases and J dropped 4 bases, with 10 bases sitting between them. The CDR3 consists of 14 residues. Germline-derived CDR1 and CDR2 are MDHEN and SYDVKM.

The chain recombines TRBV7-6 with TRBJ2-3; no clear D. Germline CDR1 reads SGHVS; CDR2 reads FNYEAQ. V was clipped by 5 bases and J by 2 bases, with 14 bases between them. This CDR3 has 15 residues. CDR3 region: CASSRSTGFTDTQYF. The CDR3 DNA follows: TGTGCCAGCAGCCGGAGCACGGGTTTCACAGATACGCAGTATTTT.

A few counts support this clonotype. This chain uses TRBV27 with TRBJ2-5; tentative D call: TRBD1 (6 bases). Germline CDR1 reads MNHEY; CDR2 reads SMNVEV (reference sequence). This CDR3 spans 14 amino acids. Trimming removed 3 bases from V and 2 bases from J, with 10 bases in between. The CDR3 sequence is CASSLQGRQETQYF. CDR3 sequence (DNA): TGTGCCAGCAGTTTGCAGGGGCGGCAAGAGACCCAGTACTTC.

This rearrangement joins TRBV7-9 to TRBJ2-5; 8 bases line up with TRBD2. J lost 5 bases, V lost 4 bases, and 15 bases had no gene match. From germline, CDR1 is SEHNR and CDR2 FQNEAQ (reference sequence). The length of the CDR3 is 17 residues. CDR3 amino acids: CASSSGSLGSSGETQYF. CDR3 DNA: TGTGCCAGCAGCTCGGGCAGTTTGGGATCTAGCGGGGAGACCCAGTACTTC.

CDR3 in DNA: TGCGCCAGCAGCTTCGCGGCAGTCAACACCGGGGAGCTGTTTTTT. Amino acids: CASSFAAVNTGELFF. The rearrangement uses TRBV5-1 and TRBJ2-2; no clear D gene. V lost 2 bases and J 2 bases, leaving 10 bases between the germline ends. There are 15 residues in the CDR3. CDR1 is SGHRS, CDR2 YFSETQ, per germline.

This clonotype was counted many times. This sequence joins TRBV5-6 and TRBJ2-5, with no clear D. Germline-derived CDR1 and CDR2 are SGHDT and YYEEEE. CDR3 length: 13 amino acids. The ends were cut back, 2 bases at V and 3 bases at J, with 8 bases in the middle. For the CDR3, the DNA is TGTGCCAGCAGCTTCTCCCCTAAAGAGACCCAGTACTTC. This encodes CASSFSPKETQYF.

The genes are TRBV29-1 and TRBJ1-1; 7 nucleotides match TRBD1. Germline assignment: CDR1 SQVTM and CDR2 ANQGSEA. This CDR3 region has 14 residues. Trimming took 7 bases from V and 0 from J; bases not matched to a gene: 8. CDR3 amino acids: CSGGAGTVNTEAFF. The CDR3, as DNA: TGCAGCGGGGGGGCCGGGACAGTGAACACTGAAGCTTTCTTT.

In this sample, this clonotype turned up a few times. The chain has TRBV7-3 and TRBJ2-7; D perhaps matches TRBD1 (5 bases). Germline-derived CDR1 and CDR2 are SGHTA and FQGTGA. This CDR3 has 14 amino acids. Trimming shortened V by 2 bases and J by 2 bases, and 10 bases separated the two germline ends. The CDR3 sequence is CASSLYQGPYEQYF. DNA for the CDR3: TGTGCCAGCAGCTTATACCAGGGTCCCTACGAGCAGTACTTC.

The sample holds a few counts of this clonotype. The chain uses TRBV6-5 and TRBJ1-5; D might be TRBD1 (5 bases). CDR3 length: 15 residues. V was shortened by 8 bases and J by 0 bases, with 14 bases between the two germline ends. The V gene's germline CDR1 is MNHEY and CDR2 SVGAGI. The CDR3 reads CASGPGGYSNQPQHF. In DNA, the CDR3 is TGTGCCAGCGGCCCGGGGGGGTATAGCAATCAGCCCCAGCATTTT.

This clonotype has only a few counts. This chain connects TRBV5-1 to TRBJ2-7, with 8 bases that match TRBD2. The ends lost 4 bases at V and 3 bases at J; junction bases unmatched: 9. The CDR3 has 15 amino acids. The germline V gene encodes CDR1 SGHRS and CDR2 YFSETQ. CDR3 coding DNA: TGCGCCAGCAGCCCGGCAGGCGGGGGGCACTACGAGCAGTACTTC. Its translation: CASSPAGGGHYEQYF.

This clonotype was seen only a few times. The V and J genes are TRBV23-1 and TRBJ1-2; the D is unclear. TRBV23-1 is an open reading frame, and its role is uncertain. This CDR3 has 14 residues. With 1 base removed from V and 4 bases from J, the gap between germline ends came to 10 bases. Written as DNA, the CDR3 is TGCGCCAGCAGTCAATTCCGCACGGCCTATGGCTACACCTTC. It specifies CASSQFRTAYGYTF.

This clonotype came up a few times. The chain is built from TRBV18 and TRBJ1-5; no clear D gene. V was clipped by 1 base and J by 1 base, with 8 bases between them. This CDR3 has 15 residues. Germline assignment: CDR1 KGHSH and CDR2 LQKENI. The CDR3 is CASSPQGISNQPQHF. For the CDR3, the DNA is TGTGCCAGCTCACCACAGGGAATAAGCAATCAGCCCCAGCATTTT.

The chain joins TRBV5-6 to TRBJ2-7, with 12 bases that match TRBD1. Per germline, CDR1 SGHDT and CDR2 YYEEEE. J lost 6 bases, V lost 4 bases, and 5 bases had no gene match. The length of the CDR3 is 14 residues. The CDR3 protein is CASSVPGQGAEQYV. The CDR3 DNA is TGTGCCAGCAGCGTACCGGGACAGGGGGCCGAGCAGTACGTC.

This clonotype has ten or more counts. The CDR3 nucleotides read TGTGCCAGCAGCTCCCTCAGGGACACTAACTATGGCTACACCTTC. Amino acid sequence: CASSSLRDTNYGYTF. The V call is TRBV11-1, the J call TRBJ1-2; tentatively, D is TRBD1 (6 bases). Germline V gene data show CDR1 as SGHAT and CDR2 as FQDESV (reference sequence). The germline V and J ends were trimmed by 4 bases and 0 bases, with 12 bases remaining between them. The CDR3 runs to 15 residues.

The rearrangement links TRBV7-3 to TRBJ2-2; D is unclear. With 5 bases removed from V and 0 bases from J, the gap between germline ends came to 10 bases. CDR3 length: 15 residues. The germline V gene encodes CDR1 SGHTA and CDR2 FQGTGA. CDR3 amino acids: CASSRALTNTGELFF. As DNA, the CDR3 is TGTGCCAGCAGCCGAGCCCTCACGAACACCGGGGAGCTGTTTTTT.

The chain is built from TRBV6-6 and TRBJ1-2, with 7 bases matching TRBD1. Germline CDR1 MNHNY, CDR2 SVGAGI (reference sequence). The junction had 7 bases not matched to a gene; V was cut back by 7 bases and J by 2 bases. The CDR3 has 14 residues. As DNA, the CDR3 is TGTGCCAGCACCCAAAGGGGGCAGAACTATGGCTACACCTTC. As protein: CASTQRGQNYGYTF.

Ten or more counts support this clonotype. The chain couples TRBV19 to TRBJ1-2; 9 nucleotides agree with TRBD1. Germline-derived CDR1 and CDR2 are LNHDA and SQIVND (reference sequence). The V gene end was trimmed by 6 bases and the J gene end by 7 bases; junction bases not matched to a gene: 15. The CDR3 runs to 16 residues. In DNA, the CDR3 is TGTGCCAGTAGGCCCGGCCCGGGACAGGGTACGGGTGGCTACACCTTC. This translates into CASRPGPGQGTGGYTF.

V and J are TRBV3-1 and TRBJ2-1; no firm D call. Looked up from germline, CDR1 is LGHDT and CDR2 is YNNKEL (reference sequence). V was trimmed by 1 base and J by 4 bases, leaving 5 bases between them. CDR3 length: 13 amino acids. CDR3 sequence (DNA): TGTGCCAGCAGCCAAGTCCTGTACAATGAGCAGTTCTTC. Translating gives CASSQVLYNEQFF.

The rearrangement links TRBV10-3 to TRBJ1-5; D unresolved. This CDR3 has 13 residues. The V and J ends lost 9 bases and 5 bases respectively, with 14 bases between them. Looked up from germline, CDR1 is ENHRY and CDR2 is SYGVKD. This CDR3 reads CAIAAKGYQPQHF. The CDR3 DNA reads TGTGCCATAGCAGCAAAGGGCTATCAGCCCCAGCATTTT.